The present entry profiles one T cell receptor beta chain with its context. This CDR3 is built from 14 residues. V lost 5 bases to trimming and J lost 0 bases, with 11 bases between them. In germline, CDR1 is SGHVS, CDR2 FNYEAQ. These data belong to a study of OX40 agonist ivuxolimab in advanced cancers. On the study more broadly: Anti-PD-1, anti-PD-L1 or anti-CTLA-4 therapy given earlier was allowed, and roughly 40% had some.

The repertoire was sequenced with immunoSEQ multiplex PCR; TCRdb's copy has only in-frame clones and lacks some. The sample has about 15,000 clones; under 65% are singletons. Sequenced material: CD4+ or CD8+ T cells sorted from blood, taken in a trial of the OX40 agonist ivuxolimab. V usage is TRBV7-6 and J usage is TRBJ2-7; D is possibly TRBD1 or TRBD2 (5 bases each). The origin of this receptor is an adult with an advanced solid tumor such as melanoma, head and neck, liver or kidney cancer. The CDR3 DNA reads TGTGCCAGCAGCCCCCAGGGACCCTCCTACGAGCAGTACTTC. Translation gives CASSPQGPSYEQYF.